This is a list of T cell receptor beta chains from one sample in a study of blood T cell repertoires in COVID-19. Profiling relied on immunoSEQ multiplex PCR, and the TCRdb table lists in-frame clones only, not all of them. The sample lists about 220,000 clones, about 85% occurring once. The sample was peripheral blood. These receptors came from a man aged 45-65 years who had recovered from COVID-19. Both conserved end residues are part of each CDR3. D genes are given only for firm matches. Size is omitted from some rows. Given values are once, few, many or a class for expanded clones.

v_call: TRBV28
j_call: TRBJ2-7
d_call: NA
clone_size: NA
cdr3_aa: CASSPPHYEQYF
cdr3_nt: TGTGCCAGCAGCCCACCACACTACGAGCAGTACTTC

v_call: TRBV18
j_call: TRBJ1-1
d_call: NA
clone_size: NA
cdr3_aa: CASSPTGGANTEAFF
cdr3_nt: TGTGCCAGCTCACCTACTGGAGGGGCGAACACTGAAGCTTTCTTT

v_call: TRBV27
j_call: TRBJ2-1
d_call: TRBD2
clone_size: NA
cdr3_aa: CASSPSGRRFNNEQFF
cdr3_nt: TGTGCCAGCAGTCCTAGCGGAAGGAGGTTCAACAATGAGCAGTTCTTC

v_call: TRBV7-9
j_call: TRBJ2-7
d_call: TRBD1
clone_size: NA
cdr3_aa: CASSLLGQGASYEQYF
cdr3_nt: TGTGCCAGCAGCTTATTAGGGCAGGGGGCCTCCTACGAGCAGTACTTC

v_call: TRBV28
j_call: TRBJ1-2
d_call: TRBD1
clone_size: NA
cdr3_aa: CASSYYQDRGPQGGYTF
cdr3_nt: TGTGCCAGCAGTTACTACCAGGACAGGGGGCCGCAGGGAGGCTACACCTTC

v_call: TRBV7-6
j_call: TRBJ2-7
d_call: NA
clone_size: NA
cdr3_aa: CASSLGDSLYPSSYEQYF
cdr3_nt: TGTGCCAGCAGCTTAGGGGACTCTTTATATCCAAGCTCCTACGAGCAGTACTTC

v_call: TRBV16
j_call: TRBJ2-7
d_call: NA
clone_size: NA
cdr3_aa: CASSLLRPYTSTRAYEQYF
cdr3_nt: TGTGCCAGCAGCCTCCTCCGCCCTTATACCTCAACGAGGGCCTACGAGCAGTACTTC

v_call: TRBV28
j_call: TRBJ1-1
d_call: NA
clone_size: NA
cdr3_aa: CASSFMNTEAFF
cdr3_nt: TGTGCCAGCAGTTTTATGAACACTGAAGCTTTCTTT

v_call: TRBV28
j_call: TRBJ1-3
d_call: NA
clone_size: few
cdr3_aa: CASSLWGDFGNTIYF
cdr3_nt: TGTGCCAGCAGTTTATGGGGAGACTTCGGAAACACCATATATTTT

v_call: TRBV15
j_call: TRBJ2-3
d_call: TRBD1
clone_size: NA
cdr3_aa: CATGGTGNPDTQYF
cdr3_nt: TGTGCCACCGGCGGGACAGGGAACCCAGATACGCAGTATTTT

v_call: TRBV2
j_call: TRBJ2-3
d_call: TRBD2
clone_size: NA
cdr3_aa: CASSPTSGSPADTQYF
cdr3_nt: TGTGCCAGCAGCCCCACTAGCGGGAGTCCTGCAGATACGCAGTATTTT

v_call: TRBV5-8
j_call: TRBJ2-6
d_call: TRBD1
clone_size: NA
cdr3_aa: CASSLGTGFSGANVLTF
cdr3_nt: TGTGCCAGCAGCTTGGGGACAGGTTTCTCTGGGGCCAACGTCCTGACTTTC

v_call: TRBV2
j_call: TRBJ1-1
d_call: NA
clone_size: NA
cdr3_aa: CASSEGRGIEAFF
cdr3_nt: TGTGCCAGCAGTGAAGGTAGAGGCATAGAAGCTTTCTTT

v_call: TRBV5-1
j_call: TRBJ2-6
d_call: NA
clone_size: NA
cdr3_aa: CASTWTAGANVLTF
cdr3_nt: TGCGCCAGCACCTGGACAGCTGGGGCCAACGTCCTGACTTTC

v_call: TRBV9
j_call: TRBJ2-1
d_call: NA
clone_size: NA
cdr3_aa: CASSVERSGASDEQFF
cdr3_nt: TGTGCCAGCAGCGTAGAACGGAGTGGGGCTTCGGATGAGCAGTTCTTC

v_call: TRBV6-5
j_call: TRBJ2-2
d_call: NA
clone_size: few
cdr3_aa: CASRFATANTGELFF
cdr3_nt: TGTGCCAGCAGGTTCGCGACAGCTAACACCGGGGAGCTGTTTTTT

v_call: TRBV6-5
j_call: TRBJ1-3
d_call: NA
clone_size: few
cdr3_aa: CATTGGGVGNTIYF
cdr3_nt: TGTGCCACAACGGGGGGGGGAGTCGGAAACACCATATATTTT

v_call: TRBV5-1
j_call: TRBJ2-4
d_call: NA
clone_size: NA
cdr3_aa: CASSLGQTKNIQYF
cdr3_nt: TGCGCCAGCAGCCTAGGACAGACGAAAAACATTCAGTACTTC

v_call: TRBV28
j_call: TRBJ2-6
d_call: NA
clone_size: NA
cdr3_aa: CASTGDTGANVLTF
cdr3_nt: TGTGCCAGTACCGGGGATACTGGGGCCAACGTCCTGACTTTC

v_call: TRBV19
j_call: TRBJ2-1
d_call: NA
clone_size: NA
cdr3_aa: CASSPDFYNEQFF
cdr3_nt: TGTGCCAGTAGCCCGGACTTCTACAATGAGCAGTTCTTC

v_call: TRBV6-5
j_call: TRBJ1-3
d_call: NA
clone_size: once
cdr3_aa: CASRRDNSGNTIYF
cdr3_nt: TGTGCCAGCAGGAGGGACAACTCTGGAAACACCATATATTTT

v_call: TRBV18
j_call: TRBJ2-3
d_call: TRBD2
clone_size: few
cdr3_aa: CASSQSGVGSTDTQYF
cdr3_nt: TGTGCCAGCTCCCAAAGCGGGGTGGGGAGCACAGATACGCAGTATTTT

v_call: TRBV4-1
j_call: TRBJ2-2
d_call: TRBD2
clone_size: NA
cdr3_aa: CASSQGGLAAQHTGELFF
cdr3_nt: TGCGCCAGCAGCCAAGGGGGACTAGCAGCCCAACACACCGGGGAGCTGTTTTTT

v_call: TRBV27
j_call: TRBJ2-1
d_call: TRBD2
clone_size: few
cdr3_aa: CASSTTSGRGYNEQFF
cdr3_nt: TGTGCCAGCAGTACAACTAGCGGGAGGGGGTACAATGAGCAGTTCTTC

v_call: TRBV7-8
j_call: TRBJ1-6
d_call: NA
clone_size: NA
cdr3_aa: CASSLGTANNSPLHF
cdr3_nt: TGTGCCAGCAGCTTAGGGACAGCTAATAATTCACCCCTCCACTTT

v_call: TRBV28
j_call: TRBJ2-5
d_call: NA
clone_size: NA
cdr3_aa: CASSNLGGIKGKETQYF
cdr3_nt: TGTGCCAGCAGCAACCTAGGCGGGATAAAGGGCAAAGAGACCCAGTACTTC

v_call: TRBV19
j_call: TRBJ1-1
d_call: TRBD1
clone_size: NA
cdr3_aa: CASAKLDRDTEAFF
cdr3_nt: TGTGCCAGCGCTAAATTGGACAGGGACACTGAAGCTTTCTTT

v_call: TRBV30
j_call: TRBJ2-7
d_call: NA
clone_size: NA
cdr3_aa: CAWRNSGLREQYF
cdr3_nt: TGTGCCTGGAGAAATTCAGGGTTGCGCGAGCAGTACTTC

v_call: TRBV29-1
j_call: TRBJ2-3
d_call: TRBD1
clone_size: NA
cdr3_aa: CSVGQGAGDTQYF
cdr3_nt: TGCAGCGTTGGGCAGGGGGCCGGAGATACGCAGTATTTT

v_call: TRBV27
j_call: TRBJ2-5
d_call: NA
clone_size: NA
cdr3_aa: CASSSIPPETQYF
cdr3_nt: TGTGCCAGCAGTTCAATCCCCCCAGAGACCCAGTACTTC

v_call: TRBV9
j_call: TRBJ2-7
d_call: NA
clone_size: NA
cdr3_aa: CASSVGGGPPYEQYF
cdr3_nt: TGTGCCAGCAGCGTAGGAGGAGGCCCGCCCTACGAGCAGTACTTC

v_call: TRBV5-5
j_call: TRBJ2-7
d_call: TRBD2
clone_size: few
cdr3_aa: CASSLAFRVAGDSYEQYF
cdr3_nt: TGTGCCAGCAGCTTGGCCTTTCGGGTAGCGGGGGATTCCTACGAGCAGTACTTC

v_call: TRBV28
j_call: TRBJ1-2
d_call: NA
clone_size: NA
cdr3_aa: CASSLRNRLYGYTF
cdr3_nt: TGTGCCAGCAGTTTAAGGAACAGGCTATATGGCTACACCTTC

v_call: TRBV24-1
j_call: TRBJ2-2
d_call: NA
clone_size: NA
cdr3_aa: CATSASGGTGELFF
cdr3_nt: TGTGCCACCAGTGCCTCGGGTGGCACCGGGGAGCTGTTTTTT

v_call: TRBV20-1
j_call: TRBJ2-5
d_call: TRBD2
clone_size: NA
cdr3_aa: CSASDSSGKPETQYF
cdr3_nt: TGCAGTGCTAGTGATTCTAGCGGGAAACCAGAGACCCAGTACTTC

v_call: TRBV4-2
j_call: TRBJ2-2
d_call: TRBD2
clone_size: NA
cdr3_aa: CASSPGLELATGELFF
cdr3_nt: TGTGCCAGCAGCCCCGGACTAGAGTTGGCCACCGGGGAGCTGTTTTTT

v_call: TRBV6-5
j_call: TRBJ1-4
d_call: NA
clone_size: NA
cdr3_aa: CASSYTGGDEKLFF
cdr3_nt: TGTGCCAGCAGTTACACAGGAGGGGATGAAAAACTGTTTTTT

v_call: TRBV28
j_call: TRBJ1-1
d_call: TRBD1
clone_size: NA
cdr3_aa: CASSLSGQGNTEAFF
cdr3_nt: TGTGCCAGCAGTTTGTCGGGACAGGGAAACACTGAAGCTTTCTTT

v_call: TRBV27
j_call: TRBJ2-3
d_call: TRBD2
clone_size: NA
cdr3_aa: CASRGLAGGKDTQYF
cdr3_nt: TGTGCCAGCAGGGGCCTAGCGGGAGGGAAGGATACGCAGTATTTT

v_call: TRBV6-5
j_call: TRBJ2-5
d_call: TRBD2
clone_size: NA
cdr3_aa: CASSPPGGRRETQYF
cdr3_nt: TGTGCCAGCAGTCCCCCGGGGGGGCGCAGGGAGACCCAGTACTTC

v_call: TRBV24-1
j_call: TRBJ2-3
d_call: TRBD2
clone_size: few
cdr3_aa: CATGLAGGYTDTQYF
cdr3_nt: TGTGCCACCGGTCTAGCGGGAGGGTACACAGATACGCAGTATTTT

v_call: TRBV28
j_call: TRBJ1-2
d_call: TRBD1
clone_size: NA
cdr3_aa: CASMSGQVEINYGYTF
cdr3_nt: TGTGCCAGCATGTCCGGACAGGTGGAGATTAACTATGGCTACACCTTC

v_call: TRBV7-2
j_call: TRBJ2-4
d_call: TRBD2
clone_size: NA
cdr3_aa: CASSSTGAGGGIQYF
cdr3_nt: TGTGCCAGCAGCTCCACGGGGGCGGGAGGCGGCATTCAGTACTTC

v_call: TRBV11-2
j_call: TRBJ2-7
d_call: TRBD1
clone_size: NA
cdr3_aa: CASSLAGTAAYEQYF
cdr3_nt: TGTGCCAGCAGCTTGGCTGGGACAGCAGCCTACGAGCAGTACTTC

v_call: TRBV29-1
j_call: TRBJ2-7
d_call: NA
clone_size: NA
cdr3_aa: CSVGVQTYEQYF
cdr3_nt: TGCAGCGTTGGTGTACAGACCTACGAGCAGTACTTC

v_call: TRBV6-5
j_call: TRBJ2-4
d_call: NA
clone_size: NA
cdr3_aa: CASSYDSKNIQYF
cdr3_nt: TGTGCCAGCAGTTATGACAGCAAAAACATTCAGTACTTC

v_call: TRBV11-2
j_call: TRBJ1-1
d_call: NA
clone_size: NA
cdr3_aa: CASSLSRDTEAFF
cdr3_nt: TGTGCCAGCAGCTTAAGCAGGGACACTGAAGCTTTCTTT

v_call: TRBV5-6
j_call: TRBJ2-3
d_call: TRBD2
clone_size: NA
cdr3_aa: CASSRASGVSTDTQYF
cdr3_nt: TGTGCCAGCAGCCGGGCTAGCGGGGTGAGCACAGATACGCAGTATTTT

v_call: TRBV6-5
j_call: TRBJ2-7
d_call: TRBD2
clone_size: once
cdr3_aa: CASKRTSGRVEQYF
cdr3_nt: TGTGCCAGCAAAAGGACTAGCGGGAGGGTCGAGCAGTACTTC

v_call: TRBV19
j_call: TRBJ2-7
d_call: NA
clone_size: NA
cdr3_aa: CASSLGSNEQYF
cdr3_nt: TGTGCCAGTAGTTTGGGGAGCAACGAGCAGTACTTC

v_call: TRBV11-3
j_call: TRBJ2-5
d_call: TRBD1
clone_size: once
cdr3_aa: CASSARTGPRETQYF
cdr3_nt: TGTGCCAGCAGCGCCCGGACAGGGCCCCGGGAGACCCAGTACTTC

v_call: TRBV6-5
j_call: TRBJ2-7
d_call: NA
clone_size: NA
cdr3_aa: CASSYIAEASYEQYF
cdr3_nt: TGTGCCAGCAGTTACATCGCGGAAGCATCCTACGAGCAGTACTTC

v_call: TRBV7-9
j_call: TRBJ2-2
d_call: TRBD2
clone_size: NA
cdr3_aa: CASSPPGLAGGELFF
cdr3_nt: TGTGCCAGCAGCCCTCCGGGACTAGCGGGCGGGGAGCTGTTTTTT

v_call: TRBV19
j_call: TRBJ2-1
d_call: TRBD2
clone_size: NA
cdr3_aa: CASSPTIAGGPVGEQFF
cdr3_nt: TGTGCCAGTAGTCCCACCATAGCGGGAGGGCCGGTGGGTGAGCAGTTCTTC

v_call: TRBV5-4
j_call: TRBJ1-2
d_call: NA
clone_size: NA
cdr3_aa: CASSLAGTRPDYGYTF
cdr3_nt: TGTGCCAGCAGCTTGGCCGGGACAAGGCCCGACTATGGCTACACCTTC

v_call: TRBV11-2
j_call: TRBJ2-7
d_call: NA
clone_size: NA
cdr3_aa: CASSPQVTGSYEQYF
cdr3_nt: TGTGCCAGCAGCCCACAGGTCACAGGCTCCTACGAGCAGTACTTC

v_call: TRBV6-6
j_call: TRBJ2-5
d_call: TRBD2
clone_size: NA
cdr3_aa: CASSYGTSGVKTQYF
cdr3_nt: TGTGCCAGCAGTTACGGGACTAGCGGGGTGAAGACCCAGTACTTC

v_call: TRBV24-1
j_call: TRBJ2-3
d_call: TRBD2
clone_size: NA
cdr3_aa: CATSDLNRLAGDTQYF
cdr3_nt: TGTGCCACCAGTGATTTGAATAGACTAGCGGGGGATACGCAGTATTTT